This T cell receptor (beta chain) was identified during a study of Graves' ophthalmopathy and Graves' hyperthyroidism. Amplifying from RNA transcripts, the study obtained TCR beta CDR3 regions. In the first round, RT-PCR was carried out with HTBI primers, and a multiplex PCR formed the second round. TCRdb processed the multiplex PCR reads anew with MiXCR; each CDR3 protein has one entry. The sample yields over a million distinct CDR3 sequences, about 40% seen once. As to this clonotype: The antigen remains unidentified. The conserved closing phenylalanine or tryptophan is absent in this CDR3, likely reflecting a read error.

Germline V gives CDR1 ENHRY, CDR2 SYGVKD. This CDR3 contains 13 residues. Deletions cut 4 bases from V and 8 bases from J, with 14 bases between. Study-level findings and limits: Blood also held most thyroid clonotypes expanded above 0.001 frequency.

The sequenced sample was peripheral blood or thyroid tissue (not recorded which). V usage is TRBV10-3 and J usage is TRBJ1-2, with D possibly being TRBD1 (5 bases). The TCR was taken from an adult man with Graves' hyperthyroidism. CDR3 in amino acids: CAISGGELKGYTL. For the CDR3, the DNA is TGTGCCATCAGTGGGGGGGAGTTGAAGGGCTACACCCTC.